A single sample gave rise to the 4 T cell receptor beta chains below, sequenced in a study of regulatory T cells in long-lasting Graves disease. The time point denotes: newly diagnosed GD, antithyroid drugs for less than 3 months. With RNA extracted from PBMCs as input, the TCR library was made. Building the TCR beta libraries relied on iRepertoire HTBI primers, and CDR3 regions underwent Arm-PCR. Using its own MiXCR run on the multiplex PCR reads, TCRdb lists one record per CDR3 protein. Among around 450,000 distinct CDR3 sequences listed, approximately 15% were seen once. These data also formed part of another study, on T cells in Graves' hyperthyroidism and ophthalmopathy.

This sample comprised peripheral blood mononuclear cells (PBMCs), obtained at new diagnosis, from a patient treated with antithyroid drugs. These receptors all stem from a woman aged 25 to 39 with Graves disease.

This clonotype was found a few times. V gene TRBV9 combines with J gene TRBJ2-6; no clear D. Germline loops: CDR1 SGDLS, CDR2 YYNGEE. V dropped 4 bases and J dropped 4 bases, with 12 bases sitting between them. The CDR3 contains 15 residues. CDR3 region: CASSFSPAGANVLTF. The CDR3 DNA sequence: TGTGCCAGCAGCTTCTCCCCCGCAGGGGCCAACGTCCTGACTTTC. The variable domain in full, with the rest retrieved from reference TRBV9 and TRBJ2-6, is DSGVTQTPKHLITATGQRVTLRCSPRSGDLSVYWYQQSLDQGLQFLIQYYNGEERAKGNILERFSAQQFPDLHSELNLSSLELGDSALYFCASSFSPAGANVLTFGAGSRLTVL.

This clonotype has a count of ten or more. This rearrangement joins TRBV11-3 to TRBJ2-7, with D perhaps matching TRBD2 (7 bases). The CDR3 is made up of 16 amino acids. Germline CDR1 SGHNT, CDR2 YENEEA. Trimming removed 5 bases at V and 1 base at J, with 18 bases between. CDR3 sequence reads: CASSPRGAGASYEQYF. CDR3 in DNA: TGTGCCAGCAGCCCCCGGGGGGCAGGGGCGTCCTACGAGCAGTACTTC.

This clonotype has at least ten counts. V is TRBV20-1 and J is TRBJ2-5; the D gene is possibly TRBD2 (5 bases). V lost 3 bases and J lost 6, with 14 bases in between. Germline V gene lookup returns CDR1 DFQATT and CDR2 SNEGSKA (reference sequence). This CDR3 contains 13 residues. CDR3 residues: CSASPGNPQTQYF. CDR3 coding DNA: TGCAGTGCTAGTCCCGGGAACCCCCAGACCCAGTACTTC.

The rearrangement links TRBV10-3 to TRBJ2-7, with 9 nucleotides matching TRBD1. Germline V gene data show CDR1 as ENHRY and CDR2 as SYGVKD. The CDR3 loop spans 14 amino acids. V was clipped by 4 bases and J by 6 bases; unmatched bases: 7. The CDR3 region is CAISGGQGVLEQYF. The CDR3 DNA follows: TGTGCCATCAGTGGGGGACAGGGAGTCCTCGAGCAGTACTTC.